These 9 T cell receptor beta chains were sequenced from one sample in a study of shared clonotypes between healthy human individuals. Libraries were prepared by immunoSEQ multiplex PCR; TCRdb keeps only in-frame clonotypes and omits some of them. The sample includes some 650,000 clones, almost 97% seen only once; the top ten take 0.055% to 0.07%. The sequencing input was naive CD4+ T cells sorted from blood. Subset described: CD45RA+ positively selected. The origin of the receptors is a woman aged 30 to 39 in good health.

The rearrangement uses TRBV11-3 and TRBJ2-1; 10 bases map to TRBD2. This CDR3 comprises 16 residues. Germline CDR1 reads SGHNT; CDR2 reads YENEEA. With V trimmed by 2 bases and J by 6 bases, 7 bases remained unmatched. The CDR3 loop reads CASSLTSGARTNEQFF. CDR3 bases: TGTGCCAGCAGCTTAACTAGCGGGGCCCGAACCAATGAGCAGTTCTTC.

V gene TRBV7-2 combines with J gene TRBJ1-2; D is possibly TRBD1 (6 bases). Per germline, CDR1 SGHTA and CDR2 FQGNSA. The CDR3 runs to 16 residues. V gave up 5 bases and J gave up 4 bases, with 20 bases separating them. CDR3 in DNA: TGTGCCAGCAGCCCAAATAGGGGGGCGCGGGGCTATGGCTACACCTTC. Its translation is CASSPNRGARGYGYTF.

The chain uses TRBV5-1 and TRBJ2-3; TRBD2 matches at 8 bases. The CDR3 is 16 residues long. In germline, CDR1 is SGHRS, CDR2 YFSETQ. V shed 1 base and J 4 bases; nucleotides not matched to a gene: 8. In DNA, the CDR3 is TGCGCCAGCAGCTTGATTAACGGGAGGGGTTCAGATACGCAGTATTTT. Amino acids: CASSLINGRGSDTQYF.

This clone was found once. The chain employs TRBV27 and TRBJ1-1; a weak D match, TRBD1 (5 bases). Trimming removed 4 bases from V and 2 bases from J, with 23 bases in between. Germline V CDR1 and CDR2: MNHEY, SMNVEV (reference sequence). The CDR3 extends over 18 amino acids. CDR3 DNA sequence: TGTGCCAGCAGTTCAACAAAGGTCCACCGGACAACCAACACTGAAGCTTTCTTT. The encoded protein is CASSSTKVHRTTNTEAFF.

The chain has TRBV28 and TRBJ2-1, with TRBD2 matching 11 bases. The CDR3 spans 18 residues. Germline V lookup: CDR1 MDHEN, CDR2 SYDVKM. Trimming removed 3 bases from V and 0 bases from J; junction bases left unmatched: 7. Here the CDR3 reads CASSLPSGRSGSYNEQFF. The CDR3 region has the DNA TGTGCCAGCAGTTTGCCTAGCGGGAGGTCGGGCTCCTACAATGAGCAGTTCTTC.

This chain uses TRBV28 with TRBJ2-3; 10 bases are a match to TRBD2. Losses at the gene ends were 6 bases for V and 5 bases for J; bases not matched to a gene: 8. From germline, CDR1 is MDHEN and CDR2 SYDVKM. The CDR3 is made up of 15 amino acids. The CDR3: CASSLAGVGQDTQYF. The CDR3 DNA reads TGTGCCAGCAGCCTAGCGGGAGTTGGCCAAGATACGCAGTATTTT.

J is TRBJ2-7 and V is TRBV10-1, with 8 bases identical to TRBD2. The CDR3 has 13 amino acids. V dropped 8 bases and J dropped 6; count of bases not matched to a gene: 9. The germline CDR1 and CDR2 sequences are WNHNN and SYGVQD (reference sequence). CDR3 sequence (DNA): TGCGCCAGCGGACTAAGCGGGAGTAGCGAGCAGTACTTC. Its protein is CASGLSGSSEQYF.

The J gene is TRBJ2-2, the V gene TRBV5-1; no clear D. Germline loops: CDR1 SGHRS, CDR2 YFSETQ. The CDR3 sequence is 14 residues long. V was clipped by 0 bases and J by 7 bases, with 10 bases between them. CDR3 residues: CASSLDVWDGELFF. DNA of the CDR3: TGCGCCAGCAGCTTGGACGTTTGGGACGGGGAGCTGTTTTTT. Variable domain in full (rest from reference TRBV5-1 and TRBJ2-2): KAGVTQTPRYLIKTRGQQVTLSCSPISGHRSVSWYQQTPGQGLQFLFEYFSETQRNKGNFPGRFSGRQFSNSRSEMNVSTLELGDSALYLCASSLDVWDGELFFGEGSRLTVL.

This chain connects TRBV7-2 to TRBJ2-1, with 8 bases matching TRBD2. The V and J ends lost 5 bases and 2 bases, in that order; junction bases with no gene match: 5. The CDR3 totals 15 residues. Germline assignment: CDR1 SGHTA and CDR2 FQGNSA. CDR3 sequence: CASSQQAGAYNEQFF. DNA of the CDR3: TGTGCCAGCAGCCAACAAGCGGGAGCCTACAATGAGCAGTTCTTC.